The present entry profiles one T cell receptor (beta chain) with its context. What it binds is unknown. This entry belongs to a study of Tregs in tolerant kidney transplant recipients. Germline CDR1 is SGHVS and CDR2 is FQNEAQ. There are 15 residues in the CDR3. Trimming took 10 bases from V and 0 from J, leaving 16 bases between them. Regarding the study as a whole: Few patients were studied, so findings need validation in larger groups.

The assay was immunoSEQ multiplex PCR, and TCRdb's table has in-frame clones only and misses some. The sample lists 15,000 to 17,000 clones; more than 80% were seen once. Source material: CD8+ T cells from blood. V usage is TRBV7-8 and J usage is TRBJ2-1, with D possibly being TRBD2 (7 bases). The TCR comes from a human donor in good health. CDR3 sequence: CATAGGLSSYNEQFF. The CDR3 DNA is TGTGCCACCGCCGGGGGGCTAAGCTCCTACAATGAGCAGTTCTTC.